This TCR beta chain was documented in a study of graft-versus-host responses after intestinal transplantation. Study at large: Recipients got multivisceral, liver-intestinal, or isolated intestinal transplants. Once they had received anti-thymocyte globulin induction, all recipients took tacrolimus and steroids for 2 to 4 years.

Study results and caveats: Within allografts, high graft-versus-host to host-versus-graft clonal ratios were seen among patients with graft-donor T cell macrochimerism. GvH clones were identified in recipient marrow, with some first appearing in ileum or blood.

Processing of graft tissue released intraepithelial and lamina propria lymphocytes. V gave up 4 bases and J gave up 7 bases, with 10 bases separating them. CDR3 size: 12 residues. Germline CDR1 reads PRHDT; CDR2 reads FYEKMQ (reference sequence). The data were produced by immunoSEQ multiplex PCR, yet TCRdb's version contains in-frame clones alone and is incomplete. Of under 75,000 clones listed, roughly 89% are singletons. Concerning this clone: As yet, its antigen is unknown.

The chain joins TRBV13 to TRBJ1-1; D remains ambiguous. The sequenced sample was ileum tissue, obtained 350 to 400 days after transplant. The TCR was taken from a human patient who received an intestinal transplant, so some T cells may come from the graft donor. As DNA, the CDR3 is TGTGCCAGCAGCTCAGCCCTCTTTGAAGCTTTCTTT. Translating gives CASSSALFEAFF.